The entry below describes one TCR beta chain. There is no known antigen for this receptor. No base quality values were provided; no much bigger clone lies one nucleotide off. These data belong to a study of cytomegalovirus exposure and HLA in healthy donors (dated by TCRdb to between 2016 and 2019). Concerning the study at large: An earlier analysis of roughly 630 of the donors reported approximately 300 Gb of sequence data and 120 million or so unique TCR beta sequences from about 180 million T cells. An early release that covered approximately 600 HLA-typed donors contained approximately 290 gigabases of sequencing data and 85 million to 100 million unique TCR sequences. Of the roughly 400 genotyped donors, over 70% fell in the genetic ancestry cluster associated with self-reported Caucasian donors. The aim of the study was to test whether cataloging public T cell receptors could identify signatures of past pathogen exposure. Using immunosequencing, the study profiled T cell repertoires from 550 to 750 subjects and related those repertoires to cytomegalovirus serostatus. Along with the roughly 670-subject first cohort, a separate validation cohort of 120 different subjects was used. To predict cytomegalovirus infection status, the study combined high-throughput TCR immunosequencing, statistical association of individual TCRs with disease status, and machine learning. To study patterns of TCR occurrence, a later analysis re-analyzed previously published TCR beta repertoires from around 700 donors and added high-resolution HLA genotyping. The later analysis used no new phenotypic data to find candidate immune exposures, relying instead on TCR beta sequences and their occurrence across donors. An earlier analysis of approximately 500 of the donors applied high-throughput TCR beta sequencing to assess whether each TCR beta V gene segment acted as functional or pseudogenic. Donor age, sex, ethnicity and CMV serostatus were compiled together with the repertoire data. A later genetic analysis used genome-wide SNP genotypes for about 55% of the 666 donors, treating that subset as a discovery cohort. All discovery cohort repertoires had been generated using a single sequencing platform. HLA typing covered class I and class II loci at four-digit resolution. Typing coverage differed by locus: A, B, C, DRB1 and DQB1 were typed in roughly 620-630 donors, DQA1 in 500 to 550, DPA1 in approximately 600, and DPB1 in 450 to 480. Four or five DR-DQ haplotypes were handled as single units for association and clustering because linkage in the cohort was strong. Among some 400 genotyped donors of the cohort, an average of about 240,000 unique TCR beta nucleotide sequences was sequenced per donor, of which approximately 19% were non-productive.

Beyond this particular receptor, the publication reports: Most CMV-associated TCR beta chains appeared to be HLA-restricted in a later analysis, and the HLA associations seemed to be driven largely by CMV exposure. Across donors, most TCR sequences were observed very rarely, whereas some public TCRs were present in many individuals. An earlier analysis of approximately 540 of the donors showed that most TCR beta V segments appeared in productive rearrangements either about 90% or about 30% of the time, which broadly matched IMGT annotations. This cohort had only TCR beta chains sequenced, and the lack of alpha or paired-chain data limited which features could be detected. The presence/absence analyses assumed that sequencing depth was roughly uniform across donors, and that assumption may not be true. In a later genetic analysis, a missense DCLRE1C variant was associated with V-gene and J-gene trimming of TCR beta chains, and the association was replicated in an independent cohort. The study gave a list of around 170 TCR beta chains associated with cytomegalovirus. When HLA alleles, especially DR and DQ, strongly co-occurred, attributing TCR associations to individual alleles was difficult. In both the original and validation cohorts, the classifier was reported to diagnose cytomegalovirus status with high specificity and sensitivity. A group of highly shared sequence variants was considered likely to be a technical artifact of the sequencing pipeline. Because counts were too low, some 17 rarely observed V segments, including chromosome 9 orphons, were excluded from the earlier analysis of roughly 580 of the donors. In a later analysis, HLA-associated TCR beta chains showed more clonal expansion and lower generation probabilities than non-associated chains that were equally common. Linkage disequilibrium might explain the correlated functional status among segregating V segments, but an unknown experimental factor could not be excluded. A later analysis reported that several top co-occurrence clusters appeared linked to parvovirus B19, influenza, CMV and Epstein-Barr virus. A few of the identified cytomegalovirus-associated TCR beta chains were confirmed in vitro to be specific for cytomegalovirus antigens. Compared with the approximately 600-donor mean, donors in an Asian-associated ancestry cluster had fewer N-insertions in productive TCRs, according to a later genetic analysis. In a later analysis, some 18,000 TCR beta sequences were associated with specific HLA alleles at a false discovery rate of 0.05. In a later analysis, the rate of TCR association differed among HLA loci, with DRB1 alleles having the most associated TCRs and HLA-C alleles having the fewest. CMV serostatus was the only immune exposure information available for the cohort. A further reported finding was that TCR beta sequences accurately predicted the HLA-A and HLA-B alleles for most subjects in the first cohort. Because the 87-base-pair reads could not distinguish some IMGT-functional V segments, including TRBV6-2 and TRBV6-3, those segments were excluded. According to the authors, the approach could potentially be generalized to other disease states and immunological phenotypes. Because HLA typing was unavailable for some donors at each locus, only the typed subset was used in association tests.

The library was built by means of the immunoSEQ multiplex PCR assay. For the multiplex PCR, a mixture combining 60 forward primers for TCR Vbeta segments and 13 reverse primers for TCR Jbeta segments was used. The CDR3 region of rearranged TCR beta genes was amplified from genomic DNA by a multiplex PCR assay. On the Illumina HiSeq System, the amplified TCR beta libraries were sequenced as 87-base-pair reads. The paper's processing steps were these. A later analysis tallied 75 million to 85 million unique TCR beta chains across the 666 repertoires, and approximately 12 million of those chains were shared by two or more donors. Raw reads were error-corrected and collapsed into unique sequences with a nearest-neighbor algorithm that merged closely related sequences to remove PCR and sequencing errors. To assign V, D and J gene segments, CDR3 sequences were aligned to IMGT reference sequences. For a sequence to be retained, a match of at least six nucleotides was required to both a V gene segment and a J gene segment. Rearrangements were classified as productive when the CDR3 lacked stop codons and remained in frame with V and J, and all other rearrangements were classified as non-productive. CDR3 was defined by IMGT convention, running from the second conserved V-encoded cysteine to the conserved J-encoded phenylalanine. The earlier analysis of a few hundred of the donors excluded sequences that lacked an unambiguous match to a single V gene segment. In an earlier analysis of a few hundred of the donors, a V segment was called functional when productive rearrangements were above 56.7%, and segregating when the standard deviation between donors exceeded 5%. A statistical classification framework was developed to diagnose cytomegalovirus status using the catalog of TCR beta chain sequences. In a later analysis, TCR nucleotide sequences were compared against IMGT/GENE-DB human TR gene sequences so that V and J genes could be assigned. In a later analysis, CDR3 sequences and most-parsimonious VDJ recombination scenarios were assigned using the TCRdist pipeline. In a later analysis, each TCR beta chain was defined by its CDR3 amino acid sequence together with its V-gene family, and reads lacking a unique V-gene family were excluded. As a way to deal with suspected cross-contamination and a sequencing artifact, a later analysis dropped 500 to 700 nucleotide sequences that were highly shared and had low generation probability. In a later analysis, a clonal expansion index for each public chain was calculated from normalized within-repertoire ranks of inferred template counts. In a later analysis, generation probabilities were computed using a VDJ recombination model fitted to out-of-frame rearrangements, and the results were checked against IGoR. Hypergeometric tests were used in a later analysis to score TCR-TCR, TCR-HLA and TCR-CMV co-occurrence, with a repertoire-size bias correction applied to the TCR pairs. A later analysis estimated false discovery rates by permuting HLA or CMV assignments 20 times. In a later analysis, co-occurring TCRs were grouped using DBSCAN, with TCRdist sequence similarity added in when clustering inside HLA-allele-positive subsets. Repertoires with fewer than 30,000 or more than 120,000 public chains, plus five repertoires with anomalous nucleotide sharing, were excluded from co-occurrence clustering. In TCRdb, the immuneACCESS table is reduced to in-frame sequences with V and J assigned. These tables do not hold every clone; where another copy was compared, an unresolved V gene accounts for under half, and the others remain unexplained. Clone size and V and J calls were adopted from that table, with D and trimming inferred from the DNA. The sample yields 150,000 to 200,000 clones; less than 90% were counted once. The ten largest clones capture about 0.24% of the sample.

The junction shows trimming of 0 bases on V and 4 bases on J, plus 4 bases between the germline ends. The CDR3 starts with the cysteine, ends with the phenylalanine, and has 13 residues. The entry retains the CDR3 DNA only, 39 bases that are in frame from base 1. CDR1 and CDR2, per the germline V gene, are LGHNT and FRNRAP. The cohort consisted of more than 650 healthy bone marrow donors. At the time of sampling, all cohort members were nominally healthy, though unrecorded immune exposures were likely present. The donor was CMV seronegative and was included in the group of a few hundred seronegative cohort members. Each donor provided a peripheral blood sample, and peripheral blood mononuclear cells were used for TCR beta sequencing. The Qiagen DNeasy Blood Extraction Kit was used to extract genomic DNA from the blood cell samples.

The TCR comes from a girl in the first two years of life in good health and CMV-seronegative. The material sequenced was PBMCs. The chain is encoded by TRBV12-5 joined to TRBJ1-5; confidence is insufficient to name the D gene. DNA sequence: TGTGCTAGTGGTTTGGTCTCGAATCAGCCCCAGCATTTT. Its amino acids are CASGLVSNQPQHF.